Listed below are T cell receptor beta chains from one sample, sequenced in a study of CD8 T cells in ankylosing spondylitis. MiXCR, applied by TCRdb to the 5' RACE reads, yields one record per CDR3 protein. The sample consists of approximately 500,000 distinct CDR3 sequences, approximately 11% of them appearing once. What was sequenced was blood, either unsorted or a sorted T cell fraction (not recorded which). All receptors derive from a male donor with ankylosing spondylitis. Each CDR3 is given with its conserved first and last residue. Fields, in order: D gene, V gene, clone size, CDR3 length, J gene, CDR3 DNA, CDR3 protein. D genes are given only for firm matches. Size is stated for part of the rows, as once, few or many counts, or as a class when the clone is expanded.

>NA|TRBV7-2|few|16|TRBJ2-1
TGTGCCAGCAGCTTTAGCTTCCCCGGTTCCTACAATGAGCAGTTCTTC
CASSFSFPGSYNEQFF
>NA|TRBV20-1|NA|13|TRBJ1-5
TGCAGTGCTCTGCGGGCTAGCAATCAGCCCCAGCATTTT
CSALRASNQPQHF
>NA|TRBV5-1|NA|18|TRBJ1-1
TGCGCCAGCAGCTTAGCGTCGGGAGGAGGCAGTATGAACACTGAAGCTTTCTTT
CASSLASGGGSMNTEAFF
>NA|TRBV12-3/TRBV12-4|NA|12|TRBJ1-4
TGTGCCAGCAGTTTCTCGCATGAAAAACTGTTTTTT
CASSFSHEKLFF
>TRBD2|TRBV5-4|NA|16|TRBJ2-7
TGTGCCAGCAGCTTGAGTAGCGGGAGTCACCCCTACGAGCAGTACTTC
CASSLSSGSHPYEQYF
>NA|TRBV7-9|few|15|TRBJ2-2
TGTGCCAGCAGCTTAGAGGCCACGAACACCGGGGAGCTGTTTTTT
CASSLEATNTGELFF
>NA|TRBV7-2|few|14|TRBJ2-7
TGTGCCAGCAGCTTAGGCGGGTCGAACTACGAGCAGTACTTC
CASSLGGSNYEQYF
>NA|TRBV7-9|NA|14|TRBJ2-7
TGTGCCAGCAGCCCCCAGGAGGGTGACTACGAGCAGTACTTC
CASSPQEGDYEQYF
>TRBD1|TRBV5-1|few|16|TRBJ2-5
TGCGCCAGCTTCCTGGGCGACAGGGGAAGACAAGAGACCCAGTACTTC
CASFLGDRGRQETQYF
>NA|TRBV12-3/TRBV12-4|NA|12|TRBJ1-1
TGTGCCAGCAGTTTAGGACCGCCCCAAGCTTTCTTT
CASSLGPPQAFF